The entry below describes one T cell receptor (beta chain). Antigen unknown. This entry is derived from a study of OX40 agonist ivuxolimab in advanced cancers. Study details: Patients' therapy was ivuxolimab, an antibody that acts as an agonist of OX40 (CD134). Three patients got partial responses; one had hepatocellular carcinoma and two had cutaneous melanoma.

Clones were sequenced by immunoSEQ multiplex PCR, and TCRdb holds only the in-frame ones, with some missing. The sample holds 73,000 or so clones, 85% to 90% seen once. The CDR3 loop spans 15 amino acids. Trimming stripped 8 bases from V and 4 bases from J, with 15 bases between. Germline V gene sequence: CDR1 SNHLY, CDR2 FYNNEI. Regarding the study as a whole: No antigen was identified for the clonally expanded peripheral T cells. Clonal expansion was seen in CD4+ and CD8+ blood T cells by week 6 at 0.1 to 3.0 mg/kg.

The sequence came from an adult with an advanced solid tumor such as melanoma, head and neck, liver or kidney cancer. The sequencing here drew on CD4+ or CD8+ T cells sorted from blood, taken in a trial of the OX40 agonist ivuxolimab. The J gene is TRBJ1-6, the V gene TRBV2; tentatively, D is TRBD1 (6 bases). Here the CDR3 reads CASGEIQGYNSPLHF. The CDR3 nucleotides are TGTGCCAGCGGCGAAATACAGGGATATAATTCACCCCTCCACTTT.